This entry describes one T cell receptor (beta chain). One end of the junction fails to match germline, which may point to a read error. All patients reached thyroid surgery having received no treatment beforehand. CDR1 GTSNPN and CDR2 SVGIG come from the germline V gene (reference sequence). CDR3 size: 13 residues. This specimen comes from a study of metastatic and nonmetastatic thyroid tumors. The overall study: Comparison of repertoires was carried out across blood and tumor or nodule tissue from malignant and benign thyroid patients.

TCRdb reassembled clones from the PCR reads with MiXCR. The sample has 25,000 to 30,000 clones, more than 20% seen once. The TCR originated in a female donor with papillary thyroid cancer or a benign thyroid nodule (not recorded which). Some clones in this sample may be carry-over from other donors' samples. The chain employs TRBV30 and TRBJ1-5; no clear D gene. Material for sequencing was blood. CDR3: CARSVRGFQPPHF. CDR3 bases: TGTGCCAGGAGTGTACGGGGATTTCAGCCCCCGCATTTT. Variable domain in full (rest from reference TRBV30 and TRBJ1-5): SQTIHQWPATLVQPVGSPLSLECTVEGTSNPNLYWYRQAAGRGLQLLFYSVGIGQISSEVPQNLSASRPQDRQFILSSKKLLLSDSGFYLCARSVRGFQPPHFGDGTRLSIL.